This TCR beta chain was captured by sequencing in a study of T cell changes during pregnancy in multiple sclerosis (dated by TCRdb to the late 2010s). With regard to the full study: The study looked at changes in the T cell repertoire across pregnancy in women with multiple sclerosis.

Turning to this clone: Its binding antigen is unknown. Base qualities are not provided; no much larger clone lies one nucleotide away.

Library preparation was by the immunoSEQ multiplex PCR assay. Here the immuneACCESS table is served through TCRdb, limited to in-frame sequences with V and J called. Missing clones are a known gap in these copies; in checked studies unresolved V genes cover under half, and the rest lacks a known reason. This sample comprises tens of thousands of clones, 92% of them detected only once. 0.25% of the sample lies in the top ten. The TCR sequence derives from a female donor with multiple sclerosis, enrolled in a pregnancy study. The sample here was CD4+ T cells from peripheral blood mononuclear cells, taken in the third trimester of pregnancy.

The CDR3 region has the sequence CASSSAYGYNEQFF. The DNA sequence follows: TGTGCCAGCAGCTCTGCCTACGGTTACAATGAGCAGTTCTTC. The chain couples TRBV7-2 to TRBJ2-1, with an unclear D gene assignment. According to the germline V gene, CDR1 reads SGHTA and CDR2 reads FQGNSA. Taken from cysteine to phenylalanine, the CDR3 has 14 residues. Only the CDR3 DNA is retained, 42 bases long and in frame from the first base. The V end loses 4 bases and the J end loses 4 bases, and a stretch of 11 bases separates them.